Presented here are 17 T cell receptor beta chains from one specimen sequenced in a study of human T cells and chemical hapten exposure. Noted time point: patch test 3, about 24 weeks after DPC sensitization. The treatment denotes: therapeutic diphenylcyclopropenone sensitization with weekly scalp DPC. TCRdb reprocessed the RACE reads with MiXCR, giving one entry per CDR3 protein. The sample includes about 160,000 distinct CDR3 sequences, 28% of them seen just once. Sequenced material: whole blood, taken in connection with sensitization to the hapten diphenylcyclopropenone (DPC). These receptors all come from a woman younger than 35 with alopecia areata. Some clones in this sample may be carry-over from other donors' samples.

V is TRBV6-2 or TRBV6-3 and J is TRBJ2-3, with D possibly being TRBD1 (6 bases). V was trimmed by 5 bases and J by 4 bases, leaving 13 bases between them. This CDR3 spans 14 amino acids. Germline CDR1 MNHEY, CDR2 SVGEGT. The CDR3 coding sequence is TGTGCCAGCAGTCCCAACAGGGCCGCAGATACGCAGTATTTT. Amino acids: CASSPNRAADTQYF.

This clonotype has more than one count but fewer than ten. The chain couples TRBV7-8 to TRBJ2-7; D possibly corresponds to TRBD1 (6 bases). This CDR3 is 21 amino acids long. Trimming left V 2 bases short and J 0 bases short, with 29 bases between. Germline CDR1 reads SGHVS; CDR2 reads FQNEAQ. Written as DNA, the CDR3 is TGTGCCAGCAGCTTAAACCCACCGGGACACAAAAGACTTCAGAGCTCCTACGAGCAGTACTTC. As protein: CASSLNPPGHKRLQSSYEQYF.

The gene calls are TRBV27 and TRBJ1-4; a weak D match, TRBD1 (5 bases). CDR3 size: 15 residues. Germline V gene lookup returns CDR1 MNHEY and CDR2 SMNVEV (reference sequence). Between the trimmed V and J ends, which lost 5 bases and 4 bases, there was a span of 14 bases. CDR3 sequence (DNA): TGTGCCAGCAGTCCCTTCGGGGGTCGTAATGAAAAACTGTTTTTT. Encoded protein: CASSPFGGRNEKLFF.

The chain carries TRBV6-2 or TRBV6-3 and TRBJ1-1, with 8 bases lining up with TRBD1. The CDR3 totals 13 residues. With 11 bases clipped from V and 4 bases from J, the junction kept 9 bases outside the gene matches. Germline-derived CDR1 and CDR2 are MNHEY and SVGEGT. The CDR3 DNA is TGTGCCGGCCGCTATACAGGGGGCACTGAAGCTTTCTTT. This translates into CAGRYTGGTEAFF.

The chain carries TRBV27 and TRBJ2-2, with D possibly being TRBD2 (5 bases). V dropped 5 bases and J dropped 7 bases, with 14 bases sitting between them. The CDR3 is 14 residues long. In germline, CDR1 is MNHEY, CDR2 SMNVEV (reference sequence). The CDR3 region has the DNA TGTGCCAGCAGTCCATTCCTAGCTTACGGGGAGCTGTTTTTT. This gives the protein CASSPFLAYGELFF.

This clonotype has a handful of counts. This sequence joins TRBV29-1 and TRBJ1-1; D is uncertain. From germline, CDR1 is SQVTM and CDR2 ANQGSEA. The CDR3 has 13 amino acids. Deletions cut 7 bases from V and 0 bases from J, with 12 bases between. The CDR3 coding sequence is TGCAGCGCCGAGGACGGAATGAACACTGAAGCTTTCTTT. This gives the protein CSAEDGMNTEAFF.

The chain's CDR3 is CASSPKTGASNQPQHF. DNA of the CDR3: TGTGCCAGCTCACCAAAGACAGGGGCAAGCAATCAGCCCCAGCATTTT. The chain uses TRBV18 and TRBJ1-5; TRBD1 agrees at 8 bases. The V gene's germline CDR1 is KGHSH and CDR2 LQKENI. The CDR3 extends over 16 amino acids. With 2 bases clipped from V and 1 base from J, the junction kept 4 bases outside the gene matches.

This chain joins TRBV7-9 and TRBJ1-4, with D unresolved. Germline V CDR1 and CDR2: SEHNR, FQNEAQ (reference sequence). The CDR3 extends over 15 amino acids. V dropped 0 bases and J dropped 8 bases, with 13 bases sitting between them. The CDR3 protein is CASSLADPGPEKLFF. The CDR3 DNA is TGTGCCAGCAGCTTAGCCGATCCTGGACCCGAAAAACTGTTTTTT.

The chain recombines TRBV25-1 with TRBJ2-6; possibly TRBD2 for D (5 bases). The CDR3 has 13 residues. Germline V gene data show CDR1 as MGHDK and CDR2 as SYGVNS. Trimming shortened V by 7 bases and J by 1 base, and 5 bases separated the two germline ends. CDR3 in DNA: TGTGCCAGCACGGGGTCTGGGGCCAACGTCCTGACTTTC. Its protein product is CASTGSGANVLTF.

V usage is TRBV12-3 or TRBV12-4 and J usage is TRBJ2-7; perhaps TRBD2 as D (5 bases). Trimming removed 3 bases at V and 5 bases at J, with 8 bases between. The CDR3 loop spans 12 amino acids. The CDR3 coding sequence is TGTGCCAGCAGTTTCCGGACTGACGAGCAGTACTTC. This encodes CASSFRTDEQYF.

The chain employs TRBV25-1 and TRBJ2-7; TRBD2 matches 9 bases. The germline V gene has CDR1 MGHDK and CDR2 SYGVNS. The length of the CDR3 is 15 residues. Trimming took 5 bases from V and 3 from J; bases not matched to a gene: 8. CDR3 bases: TGTGCCAGCAGTAAGGCTGAAGCGGGAGGCTACGAGCAGTACTTC. This encodes CASSKAEAGGYEQYF.

This clonotype was picked up a small number of times. This chain connects TRBV10-3 to TRBJ2-3; 10 nucleotides match TRBD2. V lost 4 bases and J lost 0; bases outside the gene matches: 4. CDR1 is ENHRY and CDR2 is SYGVKD in the germline V gene. CDR3 length: 16 amino acids. Here the CDR3 DNA reads TGTGCCATCAGTGGGACTAGCGGACCTAGCACAGATACGCAGTATTTT. Encoded protein: CAISGTSGPSTDTQYF.

V is TRBV12-5 and J is TRBJ2-1; 8 bases fit TRBD1. CDR1 and CDR2 from the germline V gene are LGHNT and FRNRAP. The CDR3 is made up of 17 amino acids. Trimming at V came to 1 base and at J to 8 bases, leaving 13 bases not matched to a gene. The CDR3 loop is CASGLAAGTGGMDEQFF. In DNA, the CDR3 is TGTGCTAGTGGTTTGGCCGCCGGGACAGGAGGTATGGATGAGCAGTTCTTC.

This clonotype was picked up a small number of times. This rearrangement joins TRBV4-2 to TRBJ2-1; TRBD1 might be the D (5 bases). Trimming cost V 3 bases and J 3 bases, with 15 bases left between them. CDR1 LGHNA and CDR2 YNFKEQ come from the germline V gene. The CDR3 runs to 16 residues. The CDR3 region is CASSQGLGVNYNEQFF. The CDR3 nucleotides are TGTGCCAGCAGCCAGGGATTAGGGGTAAACTACAATGAGCAGTTCTTC.

This clonotype has only a few counts. The chain is built from TRBV29-1 and TRBJ2-7, with D uncertain. The CDR3 is 13 residues long. V lost 7 bases to trimming and J lost 3 bases, with 16 bases between them. CDR1 SQVTM and CDR2 ANQGSEA come from the germline V gene. CDR3 sequence reads: CSATHEPIYEQYF. The CDR3 nucleotides are TGCAGCGCCACTCATGAGCCTATCTACGAGCAGTACTTC.

V and J are TRBV11-3 and TRBJ2-3, with D perhaps given as TRBD1 or TRBD2 (7 bases each). Between the trimmed V and J ends, which lost 4 bases and 4 bases, there was a span of 12 bases. The CDR3 spans 14 residues. Germline V lookup: CDR1 SGHNT, CDR2 YENEEA. For the CDR3, the DNA is TGTGCCAGCAGCTCAGGGGGGGTGGCAGATACGCAGTATTTT. It specifies CASSSGGVADTQYF.

This clonotype was detected many times. The V call is TRBV29-1, the J call TRBJ2-1; D is unclear. The V gene's germline CDR1 is SQVTM and CDR2 ANQGSEA. The CDR3 runs to 11 residues. Trimming stripped 7 bases from V and 8 bases from J, with 12 bases between. The CDR3 DNA is TGCAGCGCCCCCGATATAGATGAGCAGTTCTTC. It encodes CSAPDIDEQFF.